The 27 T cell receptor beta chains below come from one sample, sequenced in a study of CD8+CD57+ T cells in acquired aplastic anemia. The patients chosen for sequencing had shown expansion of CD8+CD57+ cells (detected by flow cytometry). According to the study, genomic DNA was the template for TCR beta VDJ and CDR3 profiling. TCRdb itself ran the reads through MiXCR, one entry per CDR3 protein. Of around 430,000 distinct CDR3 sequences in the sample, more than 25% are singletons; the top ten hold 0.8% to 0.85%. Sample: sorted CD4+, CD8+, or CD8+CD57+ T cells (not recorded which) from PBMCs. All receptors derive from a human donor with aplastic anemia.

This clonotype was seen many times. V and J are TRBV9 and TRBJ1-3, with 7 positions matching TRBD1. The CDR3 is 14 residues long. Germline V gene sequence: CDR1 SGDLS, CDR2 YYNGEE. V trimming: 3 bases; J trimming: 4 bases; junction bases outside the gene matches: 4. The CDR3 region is CASSERDRGNTIYF. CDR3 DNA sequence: TGTGCCAGCAGCGAGCGGGACAGAGGAAACACCATATATTTT. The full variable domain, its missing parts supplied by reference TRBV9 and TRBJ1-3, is DSGVTQTPKHLITATGQRVTLRCSPRSGDLSVYWYQQSLDQGLQFLIQYYNGEERAKGNILERFSAQQFPDLHSELNLSSLELGDSALYFCASSERDRGNTIYFGEGSWLTVV.

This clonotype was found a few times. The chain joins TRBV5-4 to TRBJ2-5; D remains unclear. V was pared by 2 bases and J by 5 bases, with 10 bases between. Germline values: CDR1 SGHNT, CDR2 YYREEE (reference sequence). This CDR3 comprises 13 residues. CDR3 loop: CASSLSETETQYF. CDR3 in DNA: TGTGCCAGCAGCTTATCAGAGACGGAGACCCAGTACTTC.

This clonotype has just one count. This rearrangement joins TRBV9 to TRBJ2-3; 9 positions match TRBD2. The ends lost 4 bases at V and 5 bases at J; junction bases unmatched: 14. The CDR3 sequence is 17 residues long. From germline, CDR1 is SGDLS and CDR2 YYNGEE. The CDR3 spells CASSPRIAGDGGDTQYF. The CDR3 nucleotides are TGTGCCAGCAGCCCCAGGATAGCGGGGGACGGCGGAGATACGCAGTATTTT.

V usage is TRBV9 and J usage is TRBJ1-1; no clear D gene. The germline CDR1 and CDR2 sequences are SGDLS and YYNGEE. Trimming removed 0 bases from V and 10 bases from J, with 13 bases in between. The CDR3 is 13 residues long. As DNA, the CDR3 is TGTGCCAGCAGCGTAGTAGGAGCTCCCGTAGCTTTCTTT. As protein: CASSVVGAPVAFF.

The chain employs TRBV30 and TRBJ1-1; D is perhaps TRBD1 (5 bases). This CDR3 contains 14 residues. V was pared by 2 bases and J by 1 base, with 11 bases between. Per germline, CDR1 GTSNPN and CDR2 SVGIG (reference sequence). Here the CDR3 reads CAWSTTTANTEAFF. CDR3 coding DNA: TGTGCCTGGAGTACCACGACAGCGAACACTGAAGCTTTCTTT.

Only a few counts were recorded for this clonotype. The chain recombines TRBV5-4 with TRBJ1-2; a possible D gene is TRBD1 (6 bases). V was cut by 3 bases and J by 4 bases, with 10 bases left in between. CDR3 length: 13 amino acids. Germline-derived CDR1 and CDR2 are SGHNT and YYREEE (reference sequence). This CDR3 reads CASSYGQSYGYTF. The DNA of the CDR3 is TGTGCCAGCAGCTACGGACAGTCCTATGGCTACACCTTC. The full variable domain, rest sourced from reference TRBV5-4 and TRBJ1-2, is ETGVTQSPTHLIKTRGQQVTLRCSSQSGHNTVSWYQQALGQGPQFIFQYYREEENGRGNFPPRFSGLQFPNYSSELNVNALELDDSALYLCASSYGQSYGYTFGSGTRLTVV.

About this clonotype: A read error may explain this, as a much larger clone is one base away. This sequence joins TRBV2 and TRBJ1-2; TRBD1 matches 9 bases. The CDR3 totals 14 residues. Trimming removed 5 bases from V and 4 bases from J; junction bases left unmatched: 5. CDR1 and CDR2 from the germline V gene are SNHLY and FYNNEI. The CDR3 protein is CASSYRGRGYGYTF. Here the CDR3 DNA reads TGTGCCAGCAGTTACAGGGGGCGCGGCTATGGCTACACCTTC.

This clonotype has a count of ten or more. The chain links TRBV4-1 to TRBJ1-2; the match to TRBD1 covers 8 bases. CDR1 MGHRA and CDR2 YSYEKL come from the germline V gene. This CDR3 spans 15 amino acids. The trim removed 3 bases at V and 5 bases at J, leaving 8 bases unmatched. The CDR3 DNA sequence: TGCGCCAGCAGCCACGACGCAGGGGGCGGGTATGGCTACACCTTC. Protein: CASSHDAGGGYGYTF.

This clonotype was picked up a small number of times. The CDR3 spells CSVETGSYEQYF. Written as DNA, the CDR3 is TGCAGCGTTGAGACAGGCTCCTACGAGCAGTACTTC. The chain joins TRBV29-1 to TRBJ2-7; TRBD1 is a possible D gene (6 bases). This CDR3 has 12 residues. The V end lost 3 bases, the J end lost 0 bases, and 6 bases lay between the germline ends. Germline V gene data show CDR1 as SQVTM and CDR2 as ANQGSEA.

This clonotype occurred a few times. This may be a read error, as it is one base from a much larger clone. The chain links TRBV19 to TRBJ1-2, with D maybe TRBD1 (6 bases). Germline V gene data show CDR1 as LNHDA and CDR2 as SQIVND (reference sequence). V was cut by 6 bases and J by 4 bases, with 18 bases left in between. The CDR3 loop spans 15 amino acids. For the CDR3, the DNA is TGTGCCAGTAGCCATCTTTCCGACAGGTCCTATGGCTACACCTTC. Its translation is CASSHLSDRSYGYTF. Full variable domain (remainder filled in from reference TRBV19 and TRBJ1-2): DGGITQSPKYLFRKEGQNVTLSCEQNLNHDAMYWYRQDPGQGLRLIYYSQIVNDFQKGDIAEGYSVSREKKESFPLTVTSAQKNPTAFYLCASSHLSDRSYGYTFGSGTRLTVV.

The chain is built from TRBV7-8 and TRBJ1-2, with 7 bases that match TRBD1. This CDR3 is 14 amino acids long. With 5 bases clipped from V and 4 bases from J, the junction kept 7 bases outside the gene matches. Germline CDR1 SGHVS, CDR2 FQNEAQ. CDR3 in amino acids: CASSQPGQVYGYTF. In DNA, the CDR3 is TGTGCCAGCAGCCAGCCTGGACAGGTCTATGGCTACACCTTC.

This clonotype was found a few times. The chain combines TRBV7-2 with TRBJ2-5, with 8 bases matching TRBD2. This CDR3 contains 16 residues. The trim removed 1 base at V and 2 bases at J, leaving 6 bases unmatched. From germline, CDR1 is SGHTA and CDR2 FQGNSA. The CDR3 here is CASSLVVSGAQETQYF. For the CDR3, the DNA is TGTGCCAGCAGCTTAGTGGTTAGCGGGGCTCAAGAGACCCAGTACTTC.

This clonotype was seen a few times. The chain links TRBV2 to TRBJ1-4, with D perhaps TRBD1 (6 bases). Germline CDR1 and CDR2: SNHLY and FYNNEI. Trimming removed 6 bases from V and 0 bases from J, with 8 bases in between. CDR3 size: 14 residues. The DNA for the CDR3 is TGTGCCAGCAGCAGGGGAACAACTAATGAAAAACTGTTTTTT. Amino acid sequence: CASSRGTTNEKLFF.

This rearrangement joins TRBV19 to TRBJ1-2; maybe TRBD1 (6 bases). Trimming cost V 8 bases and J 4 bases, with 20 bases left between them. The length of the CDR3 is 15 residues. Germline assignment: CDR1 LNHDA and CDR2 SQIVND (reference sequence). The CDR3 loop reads CASSGGGTRTYGYTF. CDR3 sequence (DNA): TGTGCCAGTTCCGGGGGCGGGACTCGAACCTATGGCTACACCTTC.

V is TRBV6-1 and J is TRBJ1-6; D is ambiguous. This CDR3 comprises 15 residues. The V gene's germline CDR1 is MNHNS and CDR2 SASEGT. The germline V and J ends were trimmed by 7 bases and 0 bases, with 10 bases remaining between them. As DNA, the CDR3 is TGTGCCAGCACGTCAGCGAGCTCCTATAATTCACCCCTCCACTTT. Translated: CASTSASSYNSPLHF.

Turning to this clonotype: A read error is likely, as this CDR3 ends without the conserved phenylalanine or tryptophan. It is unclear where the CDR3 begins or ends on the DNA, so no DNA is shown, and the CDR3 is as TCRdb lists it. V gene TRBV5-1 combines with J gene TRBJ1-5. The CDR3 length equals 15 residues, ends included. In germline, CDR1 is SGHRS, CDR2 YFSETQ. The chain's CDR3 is CASSLSGEANQPQHC.

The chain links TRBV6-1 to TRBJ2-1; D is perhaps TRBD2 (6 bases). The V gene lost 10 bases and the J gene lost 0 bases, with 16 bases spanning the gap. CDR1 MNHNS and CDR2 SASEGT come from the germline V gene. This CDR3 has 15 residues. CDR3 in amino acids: CATTEAGGSYNEQFF. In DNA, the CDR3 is TGTGCCACCACGGAAGCGGGCGGCTCCTACAATGAGCAGTTCTTC.

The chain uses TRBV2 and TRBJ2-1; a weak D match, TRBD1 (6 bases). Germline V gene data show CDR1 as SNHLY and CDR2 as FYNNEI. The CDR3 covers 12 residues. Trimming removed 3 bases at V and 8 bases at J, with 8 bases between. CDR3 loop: CASSDRGHEQFF. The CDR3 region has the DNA TGTGCCAGCAGTGACAGGGGCCATGAGCAGTTCTTC.

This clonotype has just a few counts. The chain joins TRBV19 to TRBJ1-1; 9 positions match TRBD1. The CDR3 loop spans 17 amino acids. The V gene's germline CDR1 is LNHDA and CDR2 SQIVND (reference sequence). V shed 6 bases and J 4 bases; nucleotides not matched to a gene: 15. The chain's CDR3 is CASSQDRGRRIFTEAFF. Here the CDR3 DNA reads TGTGCCAGTAGCCAGGACAGGGGTAGGCGAATTTTCACTGAAGCTTTCTTT.

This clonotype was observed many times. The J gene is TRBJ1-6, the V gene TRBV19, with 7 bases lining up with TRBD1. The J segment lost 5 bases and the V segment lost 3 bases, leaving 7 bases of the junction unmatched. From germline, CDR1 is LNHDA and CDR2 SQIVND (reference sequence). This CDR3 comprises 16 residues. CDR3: CASSIQKGAHNSPLHF. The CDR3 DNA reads TGTGCCAGTAGTATCCAGAAGGGGGCCCATAATTCACCCCTCCACTTT.

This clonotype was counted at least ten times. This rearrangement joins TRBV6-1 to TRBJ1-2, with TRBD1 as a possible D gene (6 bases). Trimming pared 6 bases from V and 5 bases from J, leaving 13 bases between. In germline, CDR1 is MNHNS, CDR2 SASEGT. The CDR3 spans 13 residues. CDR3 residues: CASSVDREYGYTF. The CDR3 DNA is TGTGCCAGCAGCGTGGACAGAGAATATGGCTACACCTTC.

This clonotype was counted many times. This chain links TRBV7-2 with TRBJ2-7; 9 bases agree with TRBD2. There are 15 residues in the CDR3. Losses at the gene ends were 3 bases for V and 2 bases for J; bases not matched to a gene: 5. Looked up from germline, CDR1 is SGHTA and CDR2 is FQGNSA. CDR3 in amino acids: CASSFLTSGPYEQYF. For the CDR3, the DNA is TGTGCCAGCAGCTTCCTGACTAGCGGACCCTACGAGCAGTACTTC.

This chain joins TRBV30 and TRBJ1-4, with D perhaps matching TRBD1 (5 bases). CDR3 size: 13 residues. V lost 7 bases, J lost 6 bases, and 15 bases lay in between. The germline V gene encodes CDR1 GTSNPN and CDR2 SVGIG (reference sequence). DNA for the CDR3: TGTGCCTACTGCAGGGAACGAGATGAAAAACTGTTTTTT. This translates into CAYCRERDEKLFF. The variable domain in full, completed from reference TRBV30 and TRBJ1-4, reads SQTIHQWPATLVQPVGSPLSLECTVEGTSNPNLYWYRQAAGRGLQLLFYSVGIGQISSEVPQNLSASRPQDRQFILSSKKLLLSDSGFYLCAYCRERDEKLFFGSGTQLSVL.

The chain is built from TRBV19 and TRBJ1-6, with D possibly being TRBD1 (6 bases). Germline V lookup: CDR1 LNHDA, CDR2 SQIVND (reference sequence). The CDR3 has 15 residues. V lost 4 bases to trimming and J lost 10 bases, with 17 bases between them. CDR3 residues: CASSNGQWIASPLHF. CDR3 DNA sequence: TGTGCCAGTAGTAACGGACAGTGGATAGCCTCACCCCTCCACTTT.

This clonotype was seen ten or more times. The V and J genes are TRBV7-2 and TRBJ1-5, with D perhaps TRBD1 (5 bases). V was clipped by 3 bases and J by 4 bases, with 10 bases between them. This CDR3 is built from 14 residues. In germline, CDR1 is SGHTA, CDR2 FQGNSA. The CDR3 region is CASSLDAGNQPQHF. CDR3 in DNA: TGTGCCAGCAGCTTGGACGCAGGGAATCAGCCCCAGCATTTT.

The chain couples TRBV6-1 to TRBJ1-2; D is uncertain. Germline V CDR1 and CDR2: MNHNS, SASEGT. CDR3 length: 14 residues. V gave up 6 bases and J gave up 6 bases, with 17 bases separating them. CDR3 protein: CASRPYRGMNGYTF. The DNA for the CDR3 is TGTGCCAGCAGACCCTATCGAGGGATGAATGGCTACACCTTC.

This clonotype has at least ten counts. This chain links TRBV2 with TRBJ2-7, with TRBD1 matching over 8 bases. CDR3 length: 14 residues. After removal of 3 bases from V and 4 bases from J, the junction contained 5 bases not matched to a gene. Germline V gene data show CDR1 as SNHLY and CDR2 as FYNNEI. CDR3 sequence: CASSDQGAGYEQYF. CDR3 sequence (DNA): TGTGCCAGCAGTGATCAGGGGGCGGGATACGAGCAGTACTTC.